One and the same sample provided the 29 T cell receptor beta chains below, sequenced in a study of cytomegalovirus exposure and HLA in healthy donors. Profiling relied on immunoSEQ multiplex PCR, and the TCRdb table lists in-frame clones only, not all of them. The repertoire has under 200,000 clones, 86% of them found once; the top ten carry about 5.8%. The sample consisted of PBMCs. The source of these receptors is a woman aged 25-40 years in good health and CMV-seronegative.

The genes are TRBV5-1 and TRBJ2-3; 12 nucleotides agree with TRBD1. In germline, CDR1 is SGHRS, CDR2 YFSETQ. The trim removed 4 bases at V and 5 bases at J, leaving 17 bases unmatched. This CDR3 has 19 amino acids. The CDR3, as DNA: TGCGCCAGCAGCCTCCTTCCCGGGACAGGGGGCTCGTCGGGAGATACGCAGTATTTT. It specifies CASSLLPGTGGSSGDTQYF.

The V call is TRBV27, the J call TRBJ2-5, with 9 bases fitting TRBD1. Germline CDR1 reads MNHEY; CDR2 reads SMNVEV (reference sequence). V trimming: 3 bases; J trimming: 4 bases; junction bases outside the gene matches: 6. This CDR3 contains 15 residues. CDR3 nucleotide sequence: TGTGCCAGCAGTTTTGGACAGGGGATCTTAGAGACCCAGTACTTC. Encoded protein: CASSFGQGILETQYF.

V and J are TRBV6-1 and TRBJ1-3, with a possible D match to TRBD1 (5 bases). V was shortened by 8 bases and J by 0 bases, with 8 bases between the two germline ends. Germline loops: CDR1 MNHNS, CDR2 SASEGT. The CDR3 has 13 residues. The CDR3 bases are TGTGCCAGCGGGACGGTCTCTGGAAACACCATATATTTT. Amino acids: CASGTVSGNTIYF.

This clone was detected once. The rearrangement uses TRBV9 and TRBJ2-7; TRBD1 matches 9 bases. Germline V gives CDR1 SGDLS, CDR2 YYNGEE. After removal of 4 bases from V and 1 base from J, the junction contained 9 bases not matched to a gene. This CDR3 region has 16 residues. The CDR3 sequence is CASSKGTGSDSYEQYF. The CDR3 nucleotides read TGTGCCAGCAGCAAGGGGACAGGGAGTGATTCCTACGAGCAGTACTTC.

J is TRBJ2-7 and V is TRBV30, with a tentative D call TRBD2 (5 bases). Deletions cut 0 bases from V and 2 bases from J, with 8 bases between. The germline CDR1 and CDR2 sequences are GTSNPN and SVGIG (reference sequence). The CDR3 sequence is 13 residues long. The CDR3 sequence is CAWSVVSAYEQYF. The CDR3, as DNA: TGTGCCTGGAGTGTAGTTAGCGCCTACGAGCAGTACTTC. The variable domain in full, with the rest retrieved from reference TRBV30 and TRBJ2-7, is SQTIHQWPATLVQPVGSPLSLECTVEGTSNPNLYWYRQAAGRGLQLLFYSVGIGQISSEVPQNLSASRPQDRQFILSSKKLLLSDSGFYLCAWSVVSAYEQYFGPGTRLTVT.

The sample holds one count of this clone. The CDR3 DNA reads as TGCGCCAGCAGCTTGGTGGGTTCTGGGGCCAACGTCCTGACTTTC. This gives the protein CASSLVGSGANVLTF. The chain uses TRBV5-1 and TRBJ2-6; D remains ambiguous. Looked up from germline, CDR1 is SGHRS and CDR2 is YFSETQ. This CDR3 has 15 residues. V lost 0 bases and J 1 base, leaving 5 bases between the germline ends.

CDR3 in amino acids: CASSDIGQSYEQYF. The CDR3 DNA follows: TGTGCCAGCAGCGATATAGGACAGTCCTACGAGCAGTACTTC. The chain carries TRBV6-1 and TRBJ2-7; weak D call: TRBD1 (6 bases). V was cut by 6 bases and J by 1 base, with 13 bases left in between. This CDR3 is 14 amino acids long. Germline CDR1 is MNHNS and CDR2 is SASEGT.

This clone was seen only a few times. The chain combines TRBV7-9 with TRBJ1-2; 11 nucleotides agree with TRBD1. Germline V gene data show CDR1 as SEHNR and CDR2 as FQNEAQ (reference sequence). This CDR3 has 15 residues. With V trimmed by 0 bases and J by 8 bases, 5 bases remained unmatched. The CDR3 DNA sequence: TGTGCCAGCAGCTTAGCGCGGACAGGGGGCGAGGGCTACACCTTC. Protein product: CASSLARTGGEGYTF.

The chain uses TRBV27 and TRBJ2-7; D may correspond to TRBD1 or TRBD2 (5 bases each). The CDR3 runs 15 residues. V dropped 4 bases and J dropped 2 bases, with 15 bases sitting between them. Germline-derived CDR1 and CDR2 are MNHEY and SMNVEV (reference sequence). Here the CDR3 reads CASSSTGTVTYEQYF. DNA for the CDR3: TGTGCCAGCAGTTCCACCGGGACGGTGACCTACGAGCAGTACTTC.

DNA for the CDR3: TGTGCCAGCAGTTACAATCCGGGGACTGAAGCTTTCTTT. This encodes CASSYNPGTEAFF. The genes are TRBV11-2 and TRBJ1-1, with no clear D. Germline lookup yields CDR1 SGHAT and CDR2 FQNNGV. V lost 6 bases and J 5 bases, leaving 13 bases between the germline ends. The CDR3 is 13 residues long.

The chain links TRBV6-1 to TRBJ1-2; 7 bases fit TRBD1. CDR3 length: 13 amino acids. The ends lost 6 bases at V and 3 bases at J; junction bases unmatched: 4. Germline CDR1 reads MNHNS; CDR2 reads SASEGT. Here the CDR3 reads CASRHGQDYGYTF. Here the CDR3 DNA reads TGTGCCAGCAGGCATGGACAGGACTATGGCTACACCTTC.

The chain recombines TRBV19 with TRBJ1-2, with D perhaps matching TRBD1 (5 bases). The CDR3 covers 12 residues. The V end lost 8 bases, the J end lost 6 bases, and 13 bases lay between the germline ends. CDR1 and CDR2 (germline): LNHDA, SQIVND (reference sequence). The CDR3 coding sequence is TGTGCCAGTGGGGCTCAGGGCGATGGCTACACCTTC. This codes for CASGAQGDGYTF.

The chain carries TRBV9 and TRBJ2-7; maybe TRBD2 (6 bases). CDR3 length: 13 residues. V shed 0 bases and J shed 6 bases, with 10 bases lying between them. Germline V gives CDR1 SGDLS, CDR2 YYNGEE. This CDR3 is CASSVVPGVEQYF. DNA for the CDR3: TGTGCCAGCAGCGTAGTTCCGGGGGTCGAGCAGTACTTC.

This clone was counted between two and nine times. The chain uses TRBV4-1 and TRBJ1-5; D is uncertain. The CDR3 is made up of 13 amino acids. Germline V lookup: CDR1 MGHRA, CDR2 YSYEKL. The germline V and J ends were trimmed by 4 bases and 3 bases, with 7 bases remaining between them. The CDR3 DNA is TGCGCCAGCAGCCCCCTCAACAATCAGCCCCAGCATTTT. Its translation: CASSPLNNQPQHF.

This chain links TRBV30 with TRBJ1-5; D is unclear. Trimming stripped 2 bases from V and 5 bases from J, with 7 bases between. Germline V gene lookup returns CDR1 GTSNPN and CDR2 SVGIG (reference sequence). The CDR3 totals 12 residues. The CDR3 sequence: CAWSPGDQPQHF. CDR3 coding DNA: TGTGCCTGGAGTCCCGGCGATCAGCCCCAGCATTTT.

The CDR3 coding sequence is TGCGCCAGCAGCCCAATACAGGGGGCAGGGGGCTACACCTTC. Protein product: CASSPIQGAGGYTF. This rearrangement joins TRBV5-1 to TRBJ1-2; TRBD1 matches at 9 bases. Unmatched junction bases numbered 9, after V lost 4 bases and J lost 8 bases. There are 14 residues in the CDR3. The germline V gene has CDR1 SGHRS and CDR2 YFSETQ.

The CDR3 loop reads CASSSTGGGYYEQYF. CDR3 DNA: TGTGCCAGCAGTTCGACAGGGGGAGGGTACTACGAGCAGTACTTC. This chain uses TRBV27 with TRBJ2-7; 9 bases are shared with TRBD1. V dropped 4 bases and J dropped 3; count of bases not matched to a gene: 7. This CDR3 is 15 amino acids long. Germline loops: CDR1 MNHEY, CDR2 SMNVEV (reference sequence).

The chain couples TRBV5-6 to TRBJ2-7; D uncertain. CDR1 and CDR2 (germline): SGHDT, YYEEEE. Trimming shortened V by 1 base and J by 3 bases, and 8 bases separated the two germline ends. The CDR3 length is 13 residues. CDR3 bases: TGTGCCAGCAGCTTGTCCGCCTACTACGAGCAGTACTTC. It is translated as CASSLSAYYEQYF.

J is TRBJ2-2 and V is TRBV4-3, with D tentatively TRBD1 or TRBD2 (6 bases each). This CDR3 has 16 residues. Germline CDR1 and CDR2: LGHNA and YSLEER. Trimming shortened V by 1 base and J by 7 bases, and 16 bases separated the two germline ends. The CDR3 loop is CASSQVGTGRNGELFF. The CDR3 DNA reads as TGCGCCAGCAGCCAAGTGGGCACAGGGAGGAACGGGGAGCTGTTTTTT.

The chain recombines TRBV28 with TRBJ1-5; maybe TRBD1 (5 bases). Germline CDR1 is MDHEN and CDR2 is SYDVKM. V lost 5 bases, J lost 3 bases, and 14 bases lay in between. The CDR3 runs 15 residues. CDR3 nucleotides: TGTGCCAGCAGTCCCGTGGACACGTTCAATCAGCCCCAGCATTTT. Encoded protein: CASSPVDTFNQPQHF.

The gene calls are TRBV27 and TRBJ1-1; D is unclear. The CDR3 is made up of 13 amino acids. Trimming stripped 0 bases from V and 6 bases from J, with 8 bases between. From germline, CDR1 is MNHEY and CDR2 SMNVEV (reference sequence). The CDR3 nucleotides are TGTGCCAGCAGTTTATCTCAGATCTCTGAAGCTTTCTTT. This translates into CASSLSQISEAFF.

For this clone: The junction departs from the called germline gene at one end, perhaps through a read error. The chain links TRBV29-1 to TRBJ2-7; 7 bases agree with TRBD1. This CDR3 has 13 residues. The germline V gene encodes CDR1 SQVTM and CDR2 ANQGSEA. This chain's CDR3 is CSAERDSDYEQYF. DNA of the CDR3: TGCAGCGCTGAACGGGACAGTGACTACGAGCAGTACTTC.

The genes are TRBV4-2 and TRBJ1-4; D ambiguous. Germline assignment: CDR1 LGHNA and CDR2 YNFKEQ. Trimming cost V 4 bases and J 7 bases, with 13 bases left between them. The length of the CDR3 is 14 residues. The CDR3 region is CASSPTASLEKLFF. As DNA, the CDR3 is TGTGCCAGCAGCCCGACGGCCAGTCTTGAAAAACTGTTTTTT.

The V call is TRBV2, the J call TRBJ2-3; perhaps TRBD2 as D (6 bases). CDR3 length: 16 residues. Germline CDR1 reads SNHLY; CDR2 reads FYNNEI. V was clipped by 4 bases and J by 5 bases, with 19 bases between them. The CDR3 bases are TGTGCCAGCAGTGCCCTGCGGGCGGGGCGAAAAGATACGCAGTATTTT. Translating it yields CASSALRAGRKDTQYF.

This chain connects TRBV30 to TRBJ1-1; maybe TRBD1 (5 bases). The CDR3 loop spans 14 amino acids. Germline V CDR1 and CDR2: GTSNPN, SVGIG (reference sequence). With 1 base removed from V and 0 bases from J, the gap between germline ends came to 9 bases. This CDR3 reads CAWSGNRLNTEAFF. Written as DNA, the CDR3 is TGTGCCTGGAGTGGGAACAGGTTGAACACTGAAGCTTTCTTT. The entire variable domain, with the rest obtained from reference TRBV30 and TRBJ1-1, is as follows: SQTIHQWPATLVQPVGSPLSLECTVEGTSNPNLYWYRQAAGRGLQLLFYSVGIGQISSEVPQNLSASRPQDRQFILSSKKLLLSDSGFYLCAWSGNRLNTEAFFGQGTRLTVV.

This clone was seen a few times. The chain has TRBV9 and TRBJ2-3; 10 bases line up with TRBD2. Looked up from germline, CDR1 is SGDLS and CDR2 is YYNGEE. The length of the CDR3 is 17 residues. V lost 0 bases to trimming and J lost 2 bases; unmatched junction nucleotides: 6. CDR3 amino acids: CASSVVPAGGYTDTQYF. The CDR3 bases are TGTGCCAGCAGCGTAGTACCAGCGGGAGGGTACACAGATACGCAGTATTTT.

This sequence joins TRBV7-3 and TRBJ2-1, with 14 bases aligning to TRBD2. The CDR3 is made up of 23 amino acids. The trim removed 0 bases at V and 0 bases at J, leaving 16 bases unmatched. Germline V gene data show CDR1 as SGHTA and CDR2 as FQGTGA. The CDR3 DNA is TGTGCCAGCAGCTTAACGTCCGGGACTAGCGGGAGAGTAGGGCCAAGCTCCTACAATGAGCAGTTCTTC. This translates into CASSLTSGTSGRVGPSSYNEQFF.

This chain joins TRBV2 and TRBJ2-2; D is uncertain. Trimming stripped 7 bases from V and 1 base from J, with 7 bases between. Germline values: CDR1 SNHLY, CDR2 FYNNEI. The CDR3 has 13 amino acids. The CDR3 loop reads CASMYQNTGELFF. CDR3 in DNA: TGTGCCAGCATGTACCAGAACACCGGGGAGCTGTTTTTT.

The chain recombines TRBV7-9 with TRBJ1-2; perhaps TRBD1 as D (5 bases). Trimming removed 8 bases at V and 0 bases at J, with 10 bases between. Germline V gene data show CDR1 as SEHNR and CDR2 as FQNEAQ (reference sequence). The CDR3 has 13 amino acids. The CDR3 is CASGDSPNYGYTF. In DNA, the CDR3 is TGTGCCAGCGGAGACAGCCCTAACTATGGCTACACCTTC.